The T cell receptor (beta chain) under discussion was sequenced for a study of blood T cell repertoires in COVID-19. On the study more broadly: Italy, Spain and the United States were the sources of the convalescent and acute COVID-19 samples. PBMCs, B-cell-depleted T cells, or T cells provided the cDNA or gDNA that made up the material.

In the authors' methods: Amplification of reference gene primers provided the estimated nucleated cell counts. The method was immunoSEQ multiplex PCR; TCRdb's version includes in-frame clones alone and lacks a portion of them. V, J and clone size derive from that table, while D and trimming were established from the DNA sequence. Here the sample spans about 210,000 clones, 88% being singletons. The age range of participants was 18 to 89 years, with residence in about 25 US areas. Input material: PBMCs or T cells enriched from blood (not recorded which). The receptor was derived from a woman aged 40 to 50 with acute COVID-19.

In nucleotides, the CDR3 is TGTGCCAGTTCAAGACGACAGGGATTCGGCTATGGCTACACCTTC. Translating gives CASSRRQGFGYGYTF. V usage is TRBV6-5 and J usage is TRBJ1-2, with 7 bases fitting TRBD1. There are 15 residues in the CDR3. The V gene end was trimmed by 9 bases and the J gene end by 4 bases; junction bases not matched to a gene: 14. Germline loops: CDR1 MNHEY, CDR2 SVGAGI.